This is a list of T cell receptor beta chains from one sample in a study of blood T cell repertoires in COVID-19. Only in-frame clones appear in the TCRdb table, and some are missing; sequencing was by immunoSEQ multiplex PCR. The repertoire holds around 130,000 clones, approximately 84% seen once, with 9.5% to 15% in the top ten. The sequenced sample consisted of peripheral blood. All receptors come from a human donor in a cohort sampled during active COVID-19. Both conserved end residues are part of each CDR3. A D gene is named only where the DNA matches it firmly. Part of the rows lack a size; the others show once, few, many or a class for expanded clones.

j_gene | v_gene | d_gene | abundance | CDR3aa | CDR3nt
TRBJ1-1 | TRBV4-1 | . | . | CASSRQLGNTEAFF | TGCGCCAGCAGCCGACAACTAGGGAACACTGAAGCTTTCTTT
TRBJ1-2 | TRBV5-1 | . | . | CASSFGVGDYGYTF | TGCGCCAGCAGCTTCGGGGTGGGAGACTATGGCTACACCTTC
TRBJ2-7 | TRBV5-1 | . | . | CASSEGYRVYEQYF | TGCGCCAGCAGCGAAGGATACAGGGTTTACGAGCAGTACTTC
TRBJ1-6 | TRBV11-2 | TRBD1 | . | CASSSTRTGLSPLHF | TGTGCCAGCAGCTCAACCAGGACAGGCCTCTCACCCCTCCACTTT
TRBJ1-3 | TRBV6-5 | TRBD1 | . | CASRKQGGDTIYF | TGTGCCAGCAGAAAACAGGGGGGAGACACCATATATTTT
TRBJ1-5 | TRBV7-2 | . | . | CASSLARINQPQHF | TGTGCCAGCAGCTTAGCGCGGATCAATCAGCCCCAGCATTTT
TRBJ2-7 | TRBV5-1 | . | . | CASSLQTSGTLAFYEQYF | TGCGCCAGCAGCTTGCAGACCTCCGGGACACTTGCCTTCTACGAGCAGTACTTC
TRBJ2-1 | TRBV12-3/TRBV12-4 | TRBD2 | . | CATTRGVGEQFF | TGTGCCACCACACGGGGGGTCGGGGAGCAGTTCTTC
TRBJ1-1 | TRBV29-1 | . | . | CSVGGGSLNTEAFF | TGCAGCGTTGGGGGGGGCTCTCTGAACACTGAAGCTTTCTTT
TRBJ1-5 | TRBV7-9 | . | . | CASGGESSNQPQHF | TGTGCCAGTGGCGGGGAGAGTAGCAATCAGCCCCAGCATTTT
TRBJ2-7 | TRBV9 | TRBD2 | . | CAPVKRSGGAPSHEQYF | TGTGCCCCCGTAAAGCGGAGCGGGGGGGCTCCTTCCCACGAGCAGTACTTC
TRBJ2-2 | TRBV5-1 | . | . | CASSQTQNTGELFF | TGCGCCAGCAGCCAGACTCAAAACACCGGGGAGCTGTTTTTT
TRBJ1-5 | TRBV2 | TRBD1 | few | CASSRDRDDQPQHF | TGTGCCAGCAGTCGGGACAGGGACGATCAGCCCCAGCATTTT
TRBJ1-2 | TRBV28 | . | . | CASSSPFRLGLGYTF | TGTGCCAGCAGTTCGCCTTTCAGGCTTGGTCTTGGCTACACCTTC
TRBJ2-4 | TRBV15 | TRBD1 | . | CATSRRAQGRQNIQYF | TGTGCCACCAGCAGAAGAGCACAGGGGCGGCAAAACATTCAGTACTTC
TRBJ1-4 | TRBV7-2 | TRBD1 | . | CASSLTGLPNEKLFF | TGTGCCAGCAGCTTGACAGGGCTACCTAATGAAAAACTGTTTTTT